Sequencing of this TCR beta chain was carried out in a study of early T cells in non-severe SARS-CoV-2 infection. Individual cDNA molecules carried attached unique molecular identifiers. TCRdb used MiXCR to reprocess the 5' RACE reads, holding one entry per CDR3 protein. The data show roughly 27,000 distinct CDR3 sequences, about 9.5% seen once. This CDR3 spans 14 amino acids. V was pared by 3 bases and J by 7 bases, with 16 bases between. From germline, CDR1 is KGHSH and CDR2 LQKENI. This clonotype was detected ten times or more. This sequence joins TRBV18 and TRBJ2-7, with D possibly TRBD1 on 5 matching bases. Sequenced material: whole blood. The receptor's source is an adult who was a healthcare worker with PCR-confirmed SARS-CoV-2 infection or an uninfected control (not recorded which). The CDR3 loop reads CASSPDTASREQYF. The CDR3 DNA follows: TGTGCCAGCTCACCGGACACGGCGTCTAGGGAGCAGTACTTC.